A single sample is the source of the 20 T cell receptor beta chains below, sequenced in a study. MiXCR, applied by TCRdb to the RT-PCR reads, yields one record per CDR3 protein. The sample lists about 680,000 distinct CDR3 sequences, 14% seen once, with 3.6% in the top ten. The source material was memory CD4+ T cells from blood. Source of these receptors: a female donor in good health, serving as a healthy control.

This clonotype occurred a few times. The rearrangement links TRBV6-1 to TRBJ2-1; D is tentatively TRBD1 or TRBD2 (6 bases each). V dropped 0 bases and J dropped 3 bases, with 21 bases sitting between them. The CDR3 has 19 amino acids. Germline CDR1 is MNHNS and CDR2 is SASEGT. CDR3 region: CASSEAGGQGQAFYNEQFF. For the CDR3, the DNA is TGTGCCAGCAGTGAAGCAGGGGGGCAGGGGCAGGCCTTCTACAATGAGCAGTTCTTC.

This clonotype was seen repeatedly, ten times or more. V and J are TRBV12-3 or TRBV12-4 and TRBJ2-7; D unresolved. CDR3 length: 16 amino acids. The V and J ends lost 2 bases and 0 bases respectively, with 14 bases between them. The CDR3 sequence: CASSLYGRRSSYEQYF. CDR3 coding DNA: TGTGCCAGCAGTTTATATGGGCGGCGCTCCTCCTACGAGCAGTACTTC.

This rearrangement joins TRBV20-1 to TRBJ2-7, with a weak D call TRBD1 (6 bases). Per the germline V gene, CDR1 is DFQATT and CDR2 is SNEGSKA (reference sequence). This CDR3 is 13 amino acids long. V was shortened by 0 bases and J by 5 bases, with 11 bases between the two germline ends. This CDR3 is CSARDRAGDEQYF. DNA for the CDR3: TGCAGTGCTAGAGATCGGGCAGGGGACGAGCAGTACTTC.

The rearrangement links TRBV5-4 to TRBJ2-1, with TRBD2 matching over 14 bases. The V gene's germline CDR1 is SGHNT and CDR2 YYREEE (reference sequence). The CDR3 spans 17 residues. Trimming at V came to 0 bases and at J to 6 bases, leaving 5 bases not matched to a gene. Here the CDR3 DNA reads TGTGCCAGCAGCTTGGTGGGACTAGCGGGAGTGGGCAATGAGCAGTTCTTC. This gives the protein CASSLVGLAGVGNEQFF.

This clonotype was detected ten times or more. This chain joins TRBV6-2 or TRBV6-3 and TRBJ2-5, with 10 bases aligning to TRBD1. Germline trimming cut 2 bases from V and 5 bases from J; bases unmatched to any gene: 11. This CDR3 is 17 amino acids long. Germline CDR1 MNHEY, CDR2 SVGEGT. For the CDR3, the DNA is TGTGCCAGCAGTTACCCTCCCGGGACAGGGGCTTGGGAGACCCAGTACTTC. It codes for CASSYPPGTGAWETQYF.

The table lists this clonotype with a few counts. The CDR3 nucleotides are TGTGCCAGCAGCCGTTGGACTAGCGGGAGGGGGGACGATGAGCAGTTCTTC. Its protein product is CASSRWTSGRGDDEQFF. The chain is built from TRBV5-6 and TRBJ2-1; 15 nucleotides match TRBD2. The V and J ends lost 4 bases and 8 bases, in that order; junction bases with no gene match: 10. The CDR3 loop spans 17 amino acids. In germline, CDR1 is SGHDT, CDR2 YYEEEE.

V is TRBV9 and J is TRBJ2-7; 8 nucleotides agree with TRBD2. In germline, CDR1 is SGDLS, CDR2 YYNGEE. V was clipped by 4 bases and J by 2 bases; unmatched bases: 5. The CDR3 is made up of 14 amino acids. Written as DNA, the CDR3 is TGTGCCAGCAGCCCCCGGGAGGGGCCCTACGAGCAGTACTTC. Its translation is CASSPREGPYEQYF.

The chain carries TRBV4-1 and TRBJ1-4, with D possibly being TRBD1 (5 bases). This CDR3 is built from 16 residues. Per the germline V gene, CDR1 is MGHRA and CDR2 is YSYEKL. V lost 2 bases and J lost 7, with 17 bases in between. The CDR3 here is CASSQYWAIGGEKLFF. CDR3 DNA: TGCGCCAGCAGCCAATACTGGGCAATCGGGGGTGAAAAACTGTTTTTT.

This clonotype appeared many times. V usage is TRBV7-3 and J usage is TRBJ1-1; D remains ambiguous. V gave up 2 bases and J gave up 7 bases, with 5 bases separating them. Germline V gene lookup returns CDR1 SGHTA and CDR2 FQGTGA. The CDR3 totals 11 residues. CDR3 region: CASSLSDEAFF. The CDR3 DNA reads TGTGCCAGCAGCTTATCGGATGAAGCTTTCTTT.

Ten or more counts support this clonotype. The rearrangement uses TRBV27 and TRBJ1-1, with no clear D. The V end lost 4 bases, the J end lost 5 bases, and 5 bases lay between the germline ends. This CDR3 is built from 11 residues. Germline assignment: CDR1 MNHEY and CDR2 SMNVEV (reference sequence). Written as DNA, the CDR3 is TGTGCCAGCAGTTGGGGAACTGAAGCTTTCTTT. It encodes CASSWGTEAFF.

The chain uses TRBV5-1 and TRBJ2-7, with no clear D. Trimming took 0 bases from V and 3 from J, leaving 10 bases between them. The V gene's germline CDR1 is SGHRS and CDR2 YFSETQ. The CDR3 is 14 amino acids. The CDR3 DNA reads TGCGCCAGCAGCTTGGCCATGACCGTCTACGAGCAGTACTTC. This translates into CASSLAMTVYEQYF.

At least ten counts were recorded for this clonotype. The CDR3 is CASSMGQGLGYTF. The CDR3 DNA sequence: TGTGCCAGCAGTATGGGACAGGGCCTTGGCTACACCTTC. The J gene is TRBJ1-2, the V gene TRBV12-3 or TRBV12-4; 9 positions match TRBD1. CDR3 length equals 13 residues. Trimming cost V 5 bases and J 7 bases; bases outside gene matches: 5.

The chain joins TRBV20-1 to TRBJ2-7; TRBD2 matches at 13 bases. The CDR3 has 15 residues. The V and J ends lost 6 bases and 5 bases, in that order; junction bases with no gene match: 10. Germline V gene data show CDR1 as DFQATT and CDR2 as SNEGSKA (reference sequence). CDR3: CSAALGTSGNDEQYF. The CDR3 region has the DNA TGCAGTGCGGCGCTCGGGACTAGCGGGAACGACGAGCAGTACTTC.

This clonotype was picked up a small number of times. The chain combines TRBV9 with TRBJ1-2; D not resolved. Germline-derived CDR1 and CDR2 are SGDLS and YYNGEE. The CDR3 extends over 11 amino acids. V was cut by 3 bases and J by 5 bases, with 5 bases left in between. CDR3 coding DNA: TGTGCCAGCAGCGCCACGTATGGCTACACCTTC. Amino acids: CASSATYGYTF.

DNA of the CDR3: TGTGCCAGCAGCCAAGACAGCCGCTCCTATAATTCACCCCTCCACTTT. The encoded protein is CASSQDSRSYNSPLHF. The genes are TRBV4-2 and TRBJ1-6; the D is unclear. The CDR3 covers 16 residues. In germline, CDR1 is LGHNA, CDR2 YNFKEQ. V lost 0 bases and J 0 bases, leaving 6 bases between the germline ends.

This chain uses TRBV4-3 with TRBJ2-1, with a weak D call TRBD2 (6 bases). The germline V gene encodes CDR1 LGHNA and CDR2 YSLEER. V shed 0 bases and J shed 6 bases, with 12 bases lying between them. The CDR3 has 15 residues. CDR3: CASSQDHGTFNEQFF. In DNA, the CDR3 is TGCGCCAGCAGCCAAGACCACGGGACTTTCAATGAGCAGTTCTTC.

This clonotype came up a few times. This chain joins TRBV28 and TRBJ2-1, with TRBD2 matching over 8 bases. The CDR3 spans 17 residues. In germline, CDR1 is MDHEN, CDR2 SYDVKM. Germline trimming cut 4 bases from V and 1 base from J; bases unmatched to any gene: 9. DNA for the CDR3: TGTGCCAGCAGTTCCCCGACTGGCGGGGGGTCCTACAATGAGCAGTTCTTC. Translating gives CASSSPTGGGSYNEQFF.

This clonotype came up a few times. The J gene is TRBJ1-1, the V gene TRBV11-2; the D is unclear. CDR1 is SGHAT, CDR2 FQNNGV, per germline. Trimming removed 6 bases from V and 5 bases from J, with 16 bases in between. The CDR3 spans 14 residues. The chain's CDR3 is CASSTAARGTEAFF. The DNA for the CDR3 is TGTGCCAGCAGTACGGCAGCAAGAGGGACTGAAGCTTTCTTT.

In its sample, this clonotype was seen many times. The rearrangement links TRBV7-2 to TRBJ2-1; 7 bases map to TRBD1. This CDR3 has 13 residues. Germline V gene lookup returns CDR1 SGHTA and CDR2 FQGNSA. V gave up 3 bases and J gave up 8 bases; unmatched junction bases: 4. In DNA, the CDR3 is TGTGCCAGCAGCTTCGACAGGGTCTATGAGCAGTTCTTC. It yields the protein CASSFDRVYEQFF.

This clonotype was picked up a small number of times. V usage is TRBV19 and J usage is TRBJ2-1; 7 bases match TRBD2. The CDR3 has 15 residues. Looked up from germline, CDR1 is LNHDA and CDR2 is SQIVND (reference sequence). The trim removed 1 base at V and 1 base at J, leaving 1 base unmatched. The CDR3 sequence: CASSIGRESYNEQFF. For the CDR3, the DNA is TGTGCCAGTAGTATAGGGCGGGAGTCCTACAATGAGCAGTTCTTC.